A selection of T cell receptor beta chains follows, all from one sample in a study of cytomegalovirus exposure and HLA in healthy donors. TCRdb's table, derived via immunoSEQ multiplex PCR, lists solely in-frame clones and lacks some. In the table there are 150,000 to 200,000 clones, approximately 76% of which are singletons. Sequencing was carried out using PBMCs. The receptors shown here come from a man in his 60s in good health and CMV-seronegative. CDR3s include the opening cysteine and the closing phenylalanine or tryptophan. The order of the fields is D gene, J gene, clone size, V gene, CDR3 DNA, CDR3 protein. A D gene is named only where the DNA matches it firmly. Only part of the rows carry a size: once, few, many, or a class if the clone is expanded.

d_call: .; j_call: TRBJ1-2; clone_size: .; v_call: TRBV29-1; cdr3_nt: TGCAGCGTTGAAGTTGGGGGGGGCTATGGCTACACCTTC; cdr3_aa: CSVEVGGGYGYTF
d_call: .; j_call: TRBJ2-1; clone_size: once; v_call: TRBV6-5; cdr3_nt: TGTGCCAGCAGTTACCGACCTCCAGGAGGAGGCGATGAGCAGTTCTTC; cdr3_aa: CASSYRPPGGGDEQFF
d_call: TRBD1; j_call: TRBJ1-2; clone_size: .; v_call: TRBV27; cdr3_nt: TGTGCCAGCAGTTTCCGGGACAGGGTGGGCTATGGCTACACCTTC; cdr3_aa: CASSFRDRVGYGYTF
d_call: .; j_call: TRBJ1-6; clone_size: .; v_call: TRBV19; cdr3_nt: TGTGCCAGTAGTCCCAATCGGGCCGGAGGTTCACCCCTCCACTTT; cdr3_aa: CASSPNRAGGSPLHF
d_call: TRBD1; j_call: TRBJ2-1; clone_size: .; v_call: TRBV7-3; cdr3_nt: TGTGCCAGCACCGCCTGGGACAGGGTCGGCGGTGAGCAGTTCTTC; cdr3_aa: CASTAWDRVGGEQFF
d_call: .; j_call: TRBJ1-2; clone_size: .; v_call: TRBV6-1; cdr3_nt: TGTGCCAGCAGTGAACTCGTCGGTAATCGGGATGGCTACACCTTC; cdr3_aa: CASSELVGNRDGYTF
d_call: TRBD2; j_call: TRBJ2-5; clone_size: .; v_call: TRBV4-3; cdr3_nt: TGCGCCAGCAGCCCTAGCGGGGGGGAGACCCAGTACTTC; cdr3_aa: CASSPSGGETQYF
d_call: .; j_call: TRBJ1-2; clone_size: .; v_call: TRBV4-3; cdr3_nt: TGCGCCAGCAGCCAAGAGCCTACAGGGTGGGGGAACTATGGCTACACCTTC; cdr3_aa: CASSQEPTGWGNYGYTF
d_call: TRBD1; j_call: TRBJ2-3; clone_size: once; v_call: TRBV28; cdr3_nt: TGTGCCAGCAGCCGGAGGACAGGGGGAAGCACAGATACGCAGTATTTT; cdr3_aa: CASSRRTGGSTDTQYF
d_call: .; j_call: TRBJ1-6; clone_size: .; v_call: TRBV9; cdr3_nt: TGTGCCAGCAGCGTACTGGGCGATAATTCACCCCTCCACTTT; cdr3_aa: CASSVLGDNSPLHF
d_call: TRBD2; j_call: TRBJ2-5; clone_size: .; v_call: TRBV5-4; cdr3_nt: TGTGCCAGCAGCCTAGGGACTAGCGGGGGGCTGGGAGAGACCCAGTACTTC; cdr3_aa: CASSLGTSGGLGETQYF
d_call: TRBD2; j_call: TRBJ2-1; clone_size: few; v_call: TRBV28; cdr3_nt: TGTGCCACTCAATCTTTGGGTAGCGGGAGGAATGAGCAGTTCTTC; cdr3_aa: CATQSLGSGRNEQFF
d_call: .; j_call: TRBJ1-1; clone_size: .; v_call: TRBV13; cdr3_nt: TGTGCCAGCAGCTTACAGGGTGTTGAAGCTTTCTTT; cdr3_aa: CASSLQGVEAFF
d_call: .; j_call: TRBJ1-2; clone_size: .; v_call: TRBV19; cdr3_nt: TGTGCCAGTTGGCGGGCTGGGGGCTACACCTTC; cdr3_aa: CASWRAGGYTF
d_call: TRBD2; j_call: TRBJ2-7; clone_size: .; v_call: TRBV11-2; cdr3_nt: TGTGCCAGCAGCTTAGTTCCTAGCGGGATTTGGTACGAGCAGTACTTC; cdr3_aa: CASSLVPSGIWYEQYF
d_call: TRBD2; j_call: TRBJ2-1; clone_size: .; v_call: TRBV9; cdr3_nt: TGTGCCAGCAGCCACACCGGACTAGCGGGAGGACCGAGCTCCTACAATGAGCAGTTCTTC; cdr3_aa: CASSHTGLAGGPSSYNEQFF
d_call: TRBD1; j_call: TRBJ2-1; clone_size: .; v_call: TRBV15; cdr3_nt: TGTGCCACGACGAGGGACAGGGGTATCTACAATGAGCAGTTCTTC; cdr3_aa: CATTRDRGIYNEQFF
d_call: .; j_call: TRBJ1-2; clone_size: .; v_call: TRBV7-9; cdr3_nt: TGTTCCAGCAGCACGACAGGTCTTAACTATGGCTACACCTTC; cdr3_aa: CSSSTTGLNYGYTF
d_call: .; j_call: TRBJ1-3; clone_size: .; v_call: TRBV29-1; cdr3_nt: TGCAGCGTTCGACAGGTTGGAAACACCATATATTTT; cdr3_aa: CSVRQVGNTIYF
d_call: .; j_call: TRBJ1-4; clone_size: few; v_call: TRBV11-2; cdr3_nt: TGTGCCAGCAGCTTAGACCGAACAGGAGGGCATGAAAAACTGTTTTTT; cdr3_aa: CASSLDRTGGHEKLFF
d_call: TRBD1; j_call: TRBJ1-2; clone_size: .; v_call: TRBV2; cdr3_nt: TGTGCCAGCAGTGAGCGACAGGGGGCGCGGGGCTACACCTTC; cdr3_aa: CASSERQGARGYTF
d_call: TRBD2; j_call: TRBJ2-3; clone_size: once; v_call: TRBV7-2; cdr3_nt: TGTGCCAGCAGCCGGCGAGGAGGGTTAGCGGGAGATACGCAGTATTTT; cdr3_aa: CASSRRGGLAGDTQYF
d_call: .; j_call: TRBJ2-3; clone_size: .; v_call: TRBV2; cdr3_nt: TGTGCCAAGGGGGACGGAAACACAGATACGCAGTATTTT; cdr3_aa: CAKGDGNTDTQYF
d_call: .; j_call: TRBJ2-5; clone_size: .; v_call: TRBV7-9; cdr3_nt: TGTGCCAGCAGCGACTGGGACAGCGGGTCAGAGACCCAGTACTTC; cdr3_aa: CASSDWDSGSETQYF
d_call: TRBD2; j_call: TRBJ2-1; clone_size: .; v_call: TRBV5-1; cdr3_nt: TGCGCCAGCAGCTGGACAACTAGCGGGAGCTACAATGAGCAGTTCTTC; cdr3_aa: CASSWTTSGSYNEQFF
d_call: TRBD2; j_call: TRBJ2-7; clone_size: .; v_call: TRBV28; cdr3_nt: TGTGCCAGCAGTTTAGCCGGGACTAGCGGTTCCTACGAGCAGTACTTC; cdr3_aa: CASSLAGTSGSYEQYF
d_call: TRBD1; j_call: TRBJ2-5; clone_size: .; v_call: TRBV7-9; cdr3_nt: TGTGCCAGCAGCTTAGATCGGGGACAGGGAGGCGAGACCCAGTACTTC; cdr3_aa: CASSLDRGQGGETQYF
d_call: .; j_call: TRBJ2-7; clone_size: .; v_call: TRBV7-3; cdr3_nt: TGTGCCAGCAGCCGAACAGGGGGGGGCGAGCAGTACTTC; cdr3_aa: CASSRTGGGEQYF
d_call: TRBD1; j_call: TRBJ2-1; clone_size: .; v_call: TRBV29-1; cdr3_nt: TGCAGCGTTGACAGGACAGGGACTAATGAGCAGTTCTTC; cdr3_aa: CSVDRTGTNEQFF
d_call: TRBD1; j_call: TRBJ2-2; clone_size: .; v_call: TRBV5-1; cdr3_nt: TGCGCCAGCAGCTTCCTACAGGGGTCTAACGGGGAGCTGTTTTTT; cdr3_aa: CASSFLQGSNGELFF
d_call: .; j_call: TRBJ2-5; clone_size: .; v_call: TRBV11-2; cdr3_nt: TGTGCCAGCTCCCGCGAACGGGCGGACGAGGGGACCCAGTACTTC; cdr3_aa: CASSRERADEGTQYF
d_call: .; j_call: TRBJ1-6; clone_size: .; v_call: TRBV15; cdr3_nt: TGTGCCACCAGCAGGCAGGGCTATAATTCACCCCTCCACTTT; cdr3_aa: CATSRQGYNSPLHF
d_call: .; j_call: TRBJ2-2; clone_size: .; v_call: TRBV29-1; cdr3_nt: TGCAGCGTTGAGCGGCAGGGGAACATCGGGGAGCTGTTTTTT; cdr3_aa: CSVERQGNIGELFF
d_call: .; j_call: TRBJ1-1; clone_size: .; v_call: TRBV7-6; cdr3_nt: TGTGCCAGCAGCCCCTCAGGGTTGAACACTGAAGCTTTCTTT; cdr3_aa: CASSPSGLNTEAFF
d_call: .; j_call: TRBJ2-6; clone_size: .; v_call: TRBV7-6; cdr3_nt: TGTGCCAGCAGCTTGGCCTCTGGGGCCAACGTCCTGACTTTC; cdr3_aa: CASSLASGANVLTF
d_call: TRBD1; j_call: TRBJ2-1; clone_size: .; v_call: TRBV5-1; cdr3_nt: TGCGCCAGCAGCTTGGAAGGGGGCCCCTACAATGAGCAGTTCTTC; cdr3_aa: CASSLEGGPYNEQFF
d_call: .; j_call: TRBJ1-6; clone_size: few; v_call: TRBV27; cdr3_nt: TGTGCCAGCAGTAAGGGGCAGGGCGGTTCACCCCTCCACTTT; cdr3_aa: CASSKGQGGSPLHF
d_call: .; j_call: TRBJ1-3; clone_size: .; v_call: TRBV30; cdr3_nt: TGTGCCTGGAGTGTACCCAGGGCGGGAAACACCATATATTTT; cdr3_aa: CAWSVPRAGNTIYF
d_call: TRBD2; j_call: TRBJ2-3; clone_size: .; v_call: TRBV4-1; cdr3_nt: TGCGCCAGCAGCCGAGGACTAGCAGGGACAGATACGCAGTATTTT; cdr3_aa: CASSRGLAGTDTQYF
d_call: .; j_call: TRBJ2-7; clone_size: .; v_call: TRBV5-5; cdr3_nt: TGTGCCAGCAGCTTCGCGGGGAACCCCTACGAGCAGTACTTC; cdr3_aa: CASSFAGNPYEQYF
d_call: .; j_call: TRBJ2-5; clone_size: few; v_call: TRBV28; cdr3_nt: TGTGCCAGCAGTTCCCCAGACAGGTCAGAGACCCAGTACTTC; cdr3_aa: CASSSPDRSETQYF
d_call: TRBD1; j_call: TRBJ2-1; clone_size: few; v_call: TRBV7-9; cdr3_nt: TGTTCCAGCAGCCTGACAGGGGTTAGGGTCGATGAGCAGTTCTTC; cdr3_aa: CSSSLTGVRVDEQFF
d_call: TRBD2; j_call: TRBJ2-4; clone_size: .; v_call: TRBV9; cdr3_nt: TGTGCCAGCAGCGCGGGGGGAAATAACCTAGCCAAAAACATTCAGTACTTC; cdr3_aa: CASSAGGNNLAKNIQYF
d_call: TRBD1; j_call: TRBJ1-2; clone_size: .; v_call: TRBV4-1; cdr3_nt: TGCGCCAGCAGCCCCCGATATCCCGCGACAGGGGGAAGCTACACCTTC; cdr3_aa: CASSPRYPATGGSYTF
d_call: TRBD1; j_call: TRBJ2-7; clone_size: .; v_call: TRBV7-9; cdr3_nt: TGTGCCAGCAGCTTCAGCGGGACAGGGGCCTACGAGCAGTACTTC; cdr3_aa: CASSFSGTGAYEQYF
d_call: TRBD1; j_call: TRBJ2-3; clone_size: few; v_call: TRBV11-2; cdr3_nt: TGTGCCAGCAGCTTCAAAGGGGGCAGCACAGATACGCAGTATTTT; cdr3_aa: CASSFKGGSTDTQYF
d_call: .; j_call: TRBJ1-1; clone_size: .; v_call: TRBV28; cdr3_nt: TGTGCCAGCAGTTTATGGGGGGGGAACACTGAAGCTTTCTTT; cdr3_aa: CASSLWGGNTEAFF
d_call: .; j_call: TRBJ2-3; clone_size: .; v_call: TRBV27; cdr3_nt: TGTGCCAGCAGTTTGCGGCATACGCAGTATTTT; cdr3_aa: CASSLRHTQYF
d_call: TRBD2; j_call: TRBJ2-3; clone_size: once; v_call: TRBV7-2; cdr3_nt: TGTGCCAGCAGCATAGCTAGCGGGAGTCAAGATACGCAGTATTTT; cdr3_aa: CASSIASGSQDTQYF
d_call: .; j_call: TRBJ1-5; clone_size: few; v_call: TRBV4-3; cdr3_nt: TGCGCCAGCAGCCAAGATAACAATCAGCCCCAGCATTTT; cdr3_aa: CASSQDNNQPQHF
d_call: TRBD1; j_call: TRBJ2-1; clone_size: .; v_call: TRBV7-8; cdr3_nt: TGTGCCAGCAGCTTTGGGGACAGCACCTACAATGAGCAGTTCTTC; cdr3_aa: CASSFGDSTYNEQFF
d_call: .; j_call: TRBJ2-5; clone_size: once; v_call: TRBV27; cdr3_nt: TGTGCCAGCAGTACAACTAGCACCCAAGAGACCCAGTACTTC; cdr3_aa: CASSTTSTQETQYF
d_call: TRBD2; j_call: TRBJ2-7; clone_size: .; v_call: TRBV28; cdr3_nt: TGTGCCAGCAGTTCGACTAGCGGGAGAATCCACGAGCAGTACTTC; cdr3_aa: CASSSTSGRIHEQYF
d_call: TRBD2; j_call: TRBJ2-3; clone_size: once; v_call: TRBV7-9; cdr3_nt: TGTGCCAGCAGCCCCAGCGGGAGAGGCGATACGCAGTATTTT; cdr3_aa: CASSPSGRGDTQYF
d_call: .; j_call: TRBJ2-2; clone_size: .; v_call: TRBV29-1; cdr3_nt: TGCAGCGGCCAGGGTTACACCGGGGAGCTGTTTTTT; cdr3_aa: CSGQGYTGELFF
d_call: .; j_call: TRBJ2-1; clone_size: .; v_call: TRBV20-1; cdr3_nt: TGCAGTGCTAGACAAAACAATGAGCAGTTCTTC; cdr3_aa: CSARQNNEQFF
d_call: TRBD1; j_call: TRBJ1-1; clone_size: .; v_call: TRBV10-1; cdr3_nt: TGCGCCAGCAGAAGGGACAGAGATCTGAACACTGAAGCTTTCTTT; cdr3_aa: CASRRDRDLNTEAFF
d_call: TRBD1; j_call: TRBJ2-7; clone_size: few; v_call: TRBV28; cdr3_nt: TGTGCCAGCAGTTTAATAGGGGGCTTAAGCTACGAGCAGTACTTC; cdr3_aa: CASSLIGGLSYEQYF
d_call: TRBD2; j_call: TRBJ2-5; clone_size: .; v_call: TRBV7-2; cdr3_nt: TGTGCCAGCATCCGATCGGGACTAGCGGGAGGGGCGAAAGAGACCCAGTACTTC; cdr3_aa: CASIRSGLAGGAKETQYF
d_call: TRBD1; j_call: TRBJ2-2; clone_size: .; v_call: TRBV19; cdr3_nt: TGTGCCAGTAGTCCGGACAGGGCCTTTACCGGGGAGCTGTTTTTT; cdr3_aa: CASSPDRAFTGELFF